The rows below give T cell receptor beta chains drawn from one sample of a study of T cell changes during pregnancy in multiple sclerosis. Produced via immunoSEQ multiplex PCR; TCRdb's table is partial and in-frame only. This table has about 11,000 clones, about 95% appearing once. The sample here was CD4+ T cells from peripheral blood mononuclear cells, taken before pregnancy. These receptors originate from a female donor with multiple sclerosis, enrolled in a pregnancy study. CDR3s include the opening cysteine and the closing phenylalanine or tryptophan. A D gene is named only where the DNA matches it firmly. Only some rows state a clone size, as once, few, many or a class for expanded clones.

>NA|TRBD1|TRBV6-5|TRBJ1-4
TGTGCCAGCAGCTGGACAGGGGGTCGGGAAAAACTGTTTTTT
CASSWTGGREKLFF
>NA|TRBD1|TRBV5-1|TRBJ2-7
TGCGCCAGCAGCTTAGGAGGACAGGGGTTCTCCTACGAGCAGTACTTC
CASSLGGQGFSYEQYF
>NA|TRBD1|TRBV10-2|TRBJ1-1
TGCGCCAGCAATACGGGACAGGGAGTTGACACTGAAGCTTTCTTT
CASNTGQGVDTEAFF
>once|NA|TRBV18|TRBJ1-1
TGTGCCAGCTCACCAGCGATCGAACCCATGAACACTGAAGCTTTCTTT
CASSPAIEPMNTEAFF
>NA|NA|TRBV2|TRBJ1-6
TGTGCCAGCAGAAAAGAAGGAGGTATAGGTTCACCCCTCCACTTT
CASRKEGGIGSPLHF
>NA|NA|TRBV7-2|TRBJ2-5
TGTGCCAGCAGCACCCAGGGTGGAGAGACCCAGTACTTC
CASSTQGGETQYF
>NA|TRBD1|TRBV7-9|TRBJ1-1
TGTGCCAGCAGCTTCCGGACAGGGGATTCCACTGAAGCTTTCTTT
CASSFRTGDSTEAFF
>NA|TRBD1|TRBV6-6|TRBJ1-1
TGTGCCAGCAGTCCCGCCGGGACAGTGAACACTGAAGCTTTCTTT
CASSPAGTVNTEAFF
>NA|NA|TRBV14|TRBJ1-2
TGTGCCAGCAGCCAAGATGGCAGGCACTCTAACTATGGCTACACCTTC
CASSQDGRHSNYGYTF
>NA|TRBD1|TRBV5-8|TRBJ1-1
TGTGCCAGCAGCGGCCGGGACAGCATGAACACTGAAGCTTTCTTT
CASSGRDSMNTEAFF
>NA|TRBD2|TRBV11-2|TRBJ2-7
TGTGCCAGCAGCTTAGCGGGGGGTACCTACGAGCAGTACTTC
CASSLAGGTYEQYF
>NA|NA|TRBV11-2|TRBJ1-6
TGTGCCAGCAGCTTAGACCCCGGGGTCTCCTATAATTCACCCCTCCACTTT
CASSLDPGVSYNSPLHF
>NA|NA|TRBV6-6|TRBJ1-2
TGTGCCAGCAGTTACGTTCGGCGTCAGGGAAAGGATGGCTACACCTTC
CASSYVRRQGKDGYTF
>NA|NA|TRBV10-3|TRBJ2-7
TGTGCCATCAGTGACCCGAACAGGGGACTCTACGAGCAGTACTTC
CAISDPNRGLYEQYF
>once|NA|TRBV2|TRBJ2-7
TGTGCCAGCAGTGAACAAACGGGGAGCTCCTACGAGCAGTACTTC
CASSEQTGSSYEQYF
>NA|NA|TRBV30|TRBJ2-7
TGTGCCTGGAGTGGCACCCGACAAGAGTACTTC
CAWSGTRQEYF
>NA|TRBD1|TRBV19|TRBJ1-1
TGTGCCAGTAGCGTGGACAGGGGGCGTGTGAACACTGAAGCTTTCTTT
CASSVDRGRVNTEAFF
>NA|NA|TRBV6-5|TRBJ1-4
TGTGCCAGCAGAGAGGGACCGGAGGGAGAAAAACTGTTTTTT
CASREGPEGEKLFF
>NA|NA|TRBV7-9|TRBJ1-1
TGTGCCAGCAGCGATGGGGGCGTGAACACTGAAGCTTTCTTT
CASSDGGVNTEAFF
>once|TRBD1|TRBV11-2|TRBJ1-4
TGTGCCAGCAGCTTGGACAGGGTTGAAAAACTGTTTTTT
CASSLDRVEKLFF
>NA|NA|TRBV5-5|TRBJ2-5
TGTGCCAGCAGCTTGGTCGGCCAAGAGACCCAGTACTTC
CASSLVGQETQYF
>NA|NA|TRBV11-2|TRBJ2-7
TGTGCCAGCAGCGTCGACAGGTTTTCCTACGAGCAGTACTTC
CASSVDRFSYEQYF
>NA|NA|TRBV18|TRBJ1-1
TGTGCCAGCTCACCACCGCTGACAGATAGCACTGAAGCTTTCTTT
CASSPPLTDSTEAFF
>NA|NA|TRBV15|TRBJ2-1
TGTGCCACCAGCAGAGGTCAGCAGGGGACCCTCAATGAGCAGTTCTTC
CATSRGQQGTLNEQFF
>NA|NA|TRBV7-3|TRBJ2-5
TGTGCCAGCAGCCCAAAGGAGGGGCAAGAGACCCAGTACTTC
CASSPKEGQETQYF
>NA|TRBD1|TRBV25-1|TRBJ2-7
TGTGCCAGCAAAGTACAGGGGGCACACGAGCAGTACTTC
CASKVQGAHEQYF
>few|NA|TRBV6-1|TRBJ1-6
TGTGCCAGCAGCCTAGATCAGGGATCACCCCTCCACTTT
CASSLDQGSPLHF
>NA|TRBD1|TRBV23-1|TRBJ2-7
TGCGCCAGCAGGAGGGTAGGGTTGGGACAGGGGGCATACGAGCAGTACTTC
CASRRVGLGQGAYEQYF
>NA|TRBD1|TRBV5-1|TRBJ2-7
TGCGCCAGCAGCTCGGGACAGGGGGCGTACGAGCAGTACTTC
CASSSGQGAYEQYF
>once|NA|TRBV7-2|TRBJ1-2
TGTGCCAGCAGTCCGTTGGGCTCCCCTTTCGGTGGCTACACCTTC
CASSPLGSPFGGYTF
>NA|NA|TRBV5-1|TRBJ1-4
TGCGCCAGCAGCTTGGGCGGTATTGGTGAAAAACTGTTTTTT
CASSLGGIGEKLFF
>NA|TRBD2|TRBV12-5|TRBJ2-1
TGTGCCAGCTCTAGCGGGGGGGCGGGAGAGCAGTTCTTC
CASSSGGAGEQFF
>NA|TRBD1|TRBV19|TRBJ2-7
TGTGCCAGTAGTATAGCCGGGACAGCATACGAGCAGTACTTC
CASSIAGTAYEQYF
>NA|NA|TRBV7-2|TRBJ1-6
TGTGCCAGCAACAGCTTCCAATTTCGGGGTTCCAATTCTTCACCCCTCCACTTT
CASNSFQFRGSNSSPLHF
>NA|TRBD1|TRBV6-1|TRBJ2-7
TGTGCCAGCAGTGAGGGACAGGGACGAACCTACGAGCAGTACTTC
CASSEGQGRTYEQYF
>once|TRBD2|TRBV30|TRBJ2-2
TGTGCCTTAACCGGCGGGGGTTCGAACACCGGGGAGCTGTTTTTT
CALTGGGSNTGELFF
>NA|NA|TRBV11-2|TRBJ1-2
TGTGCCAGCAGCTTGCCACAGGGTTCGAACTATGGCTACACCTTC
CASSLPQGSNYGYTF
>NA|NA|TRBV18|TRBJ2-5
TGTGCCAGCTCACCTCTATCCGGGACATCACAAGAGACCCAGTACTTC
CASSPLSGTSQETQYF
>NA|TRBD1|TRBV15|TRBJ1-3
TGTGCCACCCGACAGGGTTTGGGAAACACCATATATTTT
CATRQGLGNTIYF
>once|NA|TRBV10-2|TRBJ1-1
TGCGCCAGCATAAGCCGGGGACTGAAAAACACTGAAGCTTTCTTT
CASISRGLKNTEAFF
>NA|NA|TRBV19|TRBJ2-2
TGTGCCAGTAGTATCCTCGAGGTTACCGGGGAGCTGTTTTTT
CASSILEVTGELFF
>NA|TRBD1|TRBV19|TRBJ2-3
TGTGCCAGTAGTATTTATGGGACAGGGAAAGATACGCAGTATTTT
CASSIYGTGKDTQYF
>NA|NA|TRBV4-1|TRBJ1-1
TGCGCCAGCAGCCAAGTGGGGCAGATGAACACTGAAGCTTTCTTT
CASSQVGQMNTEAFF
>NA|NA|TRBV7-9|TRBJ2-7
TGTGCCAGCAGCTTAAGCCCCTACGAGCAGTACTTC
CASSLSPYEQYF
>few|NA|TRBV11-2|TRBJ2-3
TGTGCCAGCAGCTTCCCCAACACAGATACGCAGTATTTT
CASSFPNTDTQYF
>NA|NA|TRBV6-5|TRBJ1-6
TGTGCCAGCACCTCGAGGGGACATTCTTCACCCCTCCACTTT
CASTSRGHSSPLHF
>NA|TRBD1|TRBV9|TRBJ1-2
TGTGCCAGCAGCGTAGCCTCAGGGGGCGTTAGGAATGGCTACACCTTC
CASSVASGGVRNGYTF
>NA|TRBD1|TRBV7-9|TRBJ1-1
TGTGCCAGCAACTCAGACAGGGGGCGCCTCACTGAAGCTTTCTTT
CASNSDRGRLTEAFF
>NA|TRBD2|TRBV19|TRBJ2-2
TGTGCCAGTAGTATCGCTAGCGGGGGAGCGAACACCGGGGAGCTGTTTTTT
CASSIASGGANTGELFF
>NA|TRBD1|TRBV4-1|TRBJ1-4
TGCGCCAGCAGCCATTTCCAGGGGGCGGGTGAAAAACTGTTTTTT
CASSHFQGAGEKLFF